This entry lists 32 T cell receptor beta chains sequenced from one sample in a study of early T cells in non-severe SARS-CoV-2 infection. TCRdb re-analysed the 5' RACE reads in MiXCR, keeping a single row per CDR3 protein. The sample lists 68,000 or so distinct CDR3 sequences, 10% to 15% occurring once. The specimen sequenced was whole blood. These receptors were obtained from an adult who was a healthcare worker with PCR-confirmed SARS-CoV-2 infection or an uninfected control (not recorded which).

This clonotype is a singleton in its sample. A much larger clone differs by one base, so this may be a read error. The V and J genes are TRBV10-3 and TRBJ1-5, with 7 bases matching TRBD1. Per the germline V gene, CDR1 is ENHRY and CDR2 is SYGVKD. This CDR3 spans 16 amino acids. CDR3 amino acids: CTISDYDRDSGQPQHF. The CDR3 DNA follows: TGTACCATCAGTGACTACGACAGGGATTCTGGGCAGCCCCAGCATTTT.

This clonotype was counted between two and nine times. The CDR3 nucleotides read TGTGCCAGCAGTTTATCGACAGCTGTCCCCCTCCACTTT. Its protein is CASSLSTAVPLHF. The chain recombines TRBV27 with TRBJ1-6; D is possibly TRBD1 (5 bases). CDR3 length: 13 residues. From germline, CDR1 is MNHEY and CDR2 SMNVEV (reference sequence). Trimming removed 0 bases from V and 13 bases from J, with 10 bases in between.

Ten or more counts support this clonotype. The chain is built from TRBV11-2 and TRBJ1-2, with 7 positions matching TRBD1. With V trimmed by 4 bases and J by 4 bases, 9 bases remained unmatched. From germline, CDR1 is SGHAT and CDR2 FQNNGV. The CDR3 extends over 15 amino acids. CDR3 nucleotide sequence: TGTGCCAGCAGCTCCTCAAGGACAGGCCGCTATGGCTACACCTTC. The encoded protein is CASSSSRTGRYGYTF.

This clonotype was found many times. This chain connects TRBV29-1 to TRBJ2-3, with D perhaps matching TRBD1 or TRBD2 (5 bases each). The V and J ends lost 7 bases and 4 bases respectively, with 9 bases between them. Germline lookup yields CDR1 SQVTM and CDR2 ANQGSEA. This CDR3 has 11 amino acids. CDR3: CSGGRADTQYF. For the CDR3, the DNA is TGCAGCGGGGGACGGGCAGATACGCAGTATTTT.

This clonotype was counted at least ten times. CDR3 in amino acids: CSVWTGGRNQPQHF. Written as DNA, the CDR3 is TGCAGCGTTTGGACAGGGGGCAGGAATCAGCCCCAGCATTTT. This chain connects TRBV29-1 to TRBJ1-5, with 11 bases lining up with TRBD1. The CDR3 covers 14 residues. CDR1 and CDR2 (germline): SQVTM, ANQGSEA. Trimming cost V 5 bases and J 4 bases; bases outside gene matches: 4.

The chain links TRBV5-1 to TRBJ2-1; D is uncertain. V was pared by 0 bases and J by 6 bases, with 10 bases between. This CDR3 spans 14 amino acids. CDR1 SGHRS and CDR2 YFSETQ come from the germline V gene. CDR3 sequence: CASSLGELFNEQFF. The CDR3 DNA follows: TGCGCCAGCAGCTTGGGAGAGCTTTTCAATGAGCAGTTCTTC.

This clonotype was seen repeatedly, ten times or more. This chain joins TRBV10-3 and TRBJ1-4, with unresolved D. CDR1 and CDR2 from the germline V gene are ENHRY and SYGVKD. V shed 3 bases and J shed 7 bases, with 15 bases lying between them. The CDR3 covers 15 residues. The CDR3 DNA reads TGTGCCATCAGTGACTTGGTGCCAGGATTTGAAAAACTGTTTTTT. Amino acid sequence: CAISDLVPGFEKLFF.

The chain links TRBV29-1 to TRBJ1-4; 7 nucleotides line up with TRBD1. This CDR3 region has 12 residues. Germline CDR1 and CDR2: SQVTM and ANQGSEA. The ends lost 4 bases at V and 6 bases at J; junction bases unmatched: 2. Here the CDR3 DNA reads TGCAGCGTTGGGGACAGCTATGAAAAACTGTTTTTT. Translating gives CSVGDSYEKLFF.

This clonotype came up many times. The chain is built from TRBV6-4 and TRBJ2-1; 9 nucleotides line up with TRBD2. The CDR3 extends over 14 amino acids. Trimming removed 3 bases from V and 7 bases from J; junction bases left unmatched: 4. The germline V gene has CDR1 MRHNA and CDR2 SNTAGT. CDR3: CASSERGGVNEQFF. The CDR3 DNA is TGTGCCAGCAGTGAGCGGGGGGGCGTGAATGAGCAGTTCTTC.

This clonotype was observed many times. V usage is TRBV2 and J usage is TRBJ2-2; TRBD2 matches 7 bases. Germline CDR1 SNHLY, CDR2 FYNNEI. CDR3 length equals 15 residues. V gave up 4 bases and J gave up 4 bases; unmatched junction bases: 6. The CDR3 spells CASSAAGSGTGELFF. The CDR3 nucleotides are TGTGCCAGCAGTGCAGCGGGGTCGGGCACCGGGGAGCTGTTTTTT.

This clonotype was seen repeatedly, ten times or more. The chain is built from TRBV7-9 and TRBJ1-5; D is undetermined. This CDR3 region has 13 residues. Germline V gene lookup returns CDR1 SEHNR and CDR2 FQNEAQ (reference sequence). V lost 0 bases to trimming and J lost 3 bases, with 3 bases between them. The CDR3 is CASSLAPNQPQHF. CDR3 DNA sequence: TGTGCCAGCAGCTTAGCGCCCAATCAGCCCCAGCATTTT.

This clonotype was picked up a small number of times. This chain uses TRBV7-8 with TRBJ2-3, with D perhaps matching TRBD1 or TRBD2 (5 bases each). The germline V gene encodes CDR1 SGHVS and CDR2 FQNEAQ. The V end lost 6 bases, the J end lost 2 bases, and 12 bases lay between the germline ends. CDR3 size: 14 residues. The CDR3 protein is CASRRDASTDTQYF. The DNA of the CDR3 is TGTGCCAGCAGAAGGGACGCCTCCACAGATACGCAGTATTTT. Full variable domain (remainder filled in from reference TRBV7-8 and TRBJ2-3): GAGVSQSPRYKVAKRGQDVALRCDPISGHVSLFWYQQALGQGPEFLTYFQNEAQLDKSGLPSDRFFAERPEGSVSTLKIQRTQQEDSAVYLCASRRDASTDTQYFGPGTRLTVL.

The chain has TRBV5-5 and TRBJ2-3; D is possibly TRBD1 (5 bases). Germline CDR1 is SGHKS and CDR2 is YYEKEE (reference sequence). The CDR3 totals 16 residues. V lost 4 bases and J lost 2, with 17 bases in between. In DNA, the CDR3 is TGTGCCAGCAGCCCTCCTCGACAGCCGCCCACAGATACGCAGTATTTT. Translating gives CASSPPRQPPTDTQYF.

This clonotype has at least ten counts. The chain is built from TRBV20-1 and TRBJ1-3; the D gene is possibly TRBD1 (6 bases). CDR3 length: 18 amino acids. Germline assignment: CDR1 DFQATT and CDR2 SNEGSKA (reference sequence). V was clipped by 0 bases and J by 0 bases, with 18 bases between them. The CDR3 DNA follows: TGCAGTGCTAGAGATTTTGCGAGGCAGGGGAACTCTGGAAACACCATATATTTT. Translated: CSARDFARQGNSGNTIYF.

Ten or more counts support this clonotype. This chain uses TRBV20-1 with TRBJ1-2; 7 bases align to TRBD1. V trimming: 6 bases; J trimming: 1 base; junction bases outside the gene matches: 8. The germline V gene has CDR1 DFQATT and CDR2 SNEGSKA (reference sequence). This CDR3 spans 14 amino acids. The DNA of the CDR3 is TGCAGTGCCCAGATCGGACAGGTTAACTATGGCTACACCTTC. Protein sequence: CSAQIGQVNYGYTF.

The rearrangement links TRBV2 to TRBJ1-5, with a tentative D call TRBD1 (6 bases). The germline V and J ends were trimmed by 1 base and 4 bases, with 11 bases remaining between them. Germline CDR1 and CDR2: SNHLY and FYNNEI. The CDR3 loop spans 15 amino acids. This CDR3 reads CASSEETQGNQPQHF. The CDR3 bases are TGTGCCAGCAGTGAAGAGACCCAGGGGAATCAGCCCCAGCATTTT.

V usage is TRBV4-1 and J usage is TRBJ1-4; D call uncertain. Deletions cut 2 bases from V and 8 bases from J, with 18 bases between. The CDR3 runs 16 residues. Per germline, CDR1 MGHRA and CDR2 YSYEKL. DNA for the CDR3: TGCGCCAGCAGCCAAATATCTTCCCTCGTTAGAGAAAAACTGTTTTTT. Its protein product is CASSQISSLVREKLFF.

This clonotype has only a few counts. V is TRBV5-5 and J is TRBJ2-7, with 7 positions matching TRBD1. The CDR3 runs 15 residues. J gave up 2 bases and V 0 bases, and 5 bases lay outside the gene matches. Germline CDR1 reads SGHKS; CDR2 reads YYEKEE (reference sequence). Written as DNA, the CDR3 is TGTGCCAGCAGCTTGGCCGGGACAGACGCCTACGAGCAGTACTTC. Translated, it gives CASSLAGTDAYEQYF.

There are a few counts of this clonotype. The chain couples TRBV5-4 to TRBJ2-5; 12 bases are shared with TRBD2. The CDR3 spans 15 residues. Germline CDR1 SGHNT, CDR2 YYREEE (reference sequence). V gave up 4 bases and J gave up 4 bases; unmatched junction bases: 5. Here the CDR3 reads CASSPTSGGRETQYF. CDR3 sequence (DNA): TGTGCCAGCAGCCCGACTAGCGGGGGCCGAGAGACCCAGTACTTC.

The chain joins TRBV12-3 or TRBV12-4 to TRBJ2-2; D remains ambiguous. The CDR3 has 11 amino acids. The V and J ends lost 7 bases and 3 bases respectively, with 3 bases between them. CDR3 bases: TGTGCCAGCACGGACACCGGGGAGCTGTTTTTT. Protein: CASTDTGELFF.

This clonotype occurred many times. This chain connects TRBV11-2 to TRBJ1-5; D is undetermined. Germline V gene data show CDR1 as SGHAT and CDR2 as FQNNGV. V dropped 0 bases and J dropped 7 bases, with 7 bases sitting between them. CDR3 length: 13 amino acids. CDR3 DNA sequence: TGTGCCAGCAGCTTAGATCCTTTGCAGCCCCAGCATTTT. It is translated as CASSLDPLQPQHF. Filled out from reference TRBV11-2 and TRBJ1-5, the complete variable domain reads EAGVAQSPRYKIIEKRQSVAFWCNPISGHATLYWYQQILGQGPKLLIQFQNNGVVDDSQLPKDRFSAERLKGVDSTLKIQPAKLEDSAVYLCASSLDPLQPQHFGDGTRLSIL.

This clonotype is a singleton in its sample. The rearrangement uses TRBV12-5 and TRBJ2-5, with no clear D. CDR1 and CDR2 from the germline V gene are LGHNT and FRNRAP. The CDR3 covers 14 residues. Trimming cost V 5 bases and J 2 bases, with 12 bases left between them. The CDR3 nucleotides are TGTGCTAGTGGTCCCACGAGTTCTCAAGAGACCCAGTACTTC. Its protein is CASGPTSSQETQYF.

In this sample, this clonotype turned up once. The chain couples TRBV7-2 to TRBJ2-7; 8 bases align to TRBD2. The CDR3 spans 14 residues. J was trimmed by 7 bases and V by 2 bases; bases with no gene match: 7. The germline CDR1 and CDR2 sequences are SGHTA and FQGNSA. The CDR3 reads CASSLPGGAKEQYF. CDR3 coding DNA: TGTGCCAGCAGCTTACCCGGGGGGGCAAAGGAGCAGTACTTC.

This clonotype has a handful of counts. The gene calls are TRBV7-9 and TRBJ2-4, with a tentative D call TRBD1 (5 bases). V was pared by 3 bases and J by 4 bases, with 10 bases between. CDR3 length: 14 residues. Per germline, CDR1 SEHNR and CDR2 FQNEAQ (reference sequence). DNA of the CDR3: TGTGCCAGCAGCTTTGGTCAGGGAAAAAACATTCAGTACTTC. It is translated as CASSFGQGKNIQYF.

As regards this clonotype: A much larger clone sits a single nucleotide away, making a read error possible. J is TRBJ2-4 and V is TRBV12-3 or TRBV12-4; 8 bases line up with TRBD1. This CDR3 region has 16 residues. The trim removed 4 bases at V and 3 bases at J, leaving 8 bases unmatched. DNA of the CDR3: TGTGCCAGCAGTTCGCAGGGGGCCTTTTTCAAAAACATTCAGTACTTC. The encoded protein is CASSSQGAFFKNIQYF.

This chain joins TRBV6-5 and TRBJ1-1; D not resolved. Germline V gives CDR1 MNHEY, CDR2 SVGAGI. The CDR3 spans 16 residues. V gave up 2 bases and J gave up 2 bases, with 15 bases separating them. The CDR3 sequence: CASSYHDLGPNTEAFF. The DNA of the CDR3 is TGTGCCAGCAGTTACCATGACCTCGGACCTAACACTGAAGCTTTCTTT.

This clonotype was recorded a few times. This chain connects TRBV11-2 to TRBJ2-3; 9 positions match TRBD2. Germline loops: CDR1 SGHAT, CDR2 FQNNGV. The CDR3 runs to 16 residues. V shed 1 base and J 5 bases; nucleotides not matched to a gene: 7. The CDR3 loop is CASSLGASGAGDTQYF. The CDR3 region has the DNA TGTGCCAGCAGCTTAGGGGCTAGCGGGGCCGGAGATACGCAGTATTTT.

This clonotype came up many times. The chain joins TRBV12-3 or TRBV12-4 to TRBJ1-5; D is undetermined. V gave up 2 bases and J gave up 2 bases, with 4 bases separating them. The CDR3 length is 13 residues. The CDR3 region has the DNA TGTGCCAGCAGTTTATGGGGCAATCAGCCCCAGCATTTT. It translates to CASSLWGNQPQHF.

This clonotype was picked up many times. The chain combines TRBV4-3 with TRBJ2-3; D is unclear. Germline CDR1 reads LGHNA; CDR2 reads YSLEER. The CDR3 has 15 amino acids. V was pared by 3 bases and J by 0 bases, with 10 bases between. The CDR3 DNA reads TGCGCCAGCAGCCAGGACCCCTCTAGCACAGATACGCAGTATTTT. Translation: CASSQDPSSTDTQYF.

In regard to this clonotype: At one end the junction does not follow the germline gene, possibly because of a read error. The chain links TRBV15 to TRBJ2-7; the D is unclear. Germline CDR1 LNHNV, CDR2 YYDKDF (reference sequence). This CDR3 spans 13 amino acids. CDR3 in amino acids: CATSGEFRDEQYF. The CDR3, as DNA: TGTGCCACCAGCGGAGAATTCCGGGACGAGCAGTACTTC.

The chain is built from TRBV27 and TRBJ2-1; 7 bases fit TRBD1. This CDR3 has 12 residues. Germline V lookup: CDR1 MNHEY, CDR2 SMNVEV (reference sequence). V lost 5 bases, J lost 12 bases, and 7 bases stayed unmatched. For the CDR3, the DNA is TGTGCCAGCAGTCAAGAGACAGGGTGGCAGTTCTTC. Protein sequence: CASSQETGWQFF.

The genes are TRBV4-2 and TRBJ1-2, with 7 bases matching TRBD1. This CDR3 contains 16 residues. V was pared by 2 bases and J by 8 bases, with 14 bases of the junction left unmatched. CDR1 LGHNA and CDR2 YNFKEQ come from the germline V gene. CDR3 region: CASSQRGPRGVYGYTF. The CDR3 nucleotides are TGTGCCAGCAGCCAAAGGGGCCCCAGGGGGGTTTACGGCTACACCTTC.